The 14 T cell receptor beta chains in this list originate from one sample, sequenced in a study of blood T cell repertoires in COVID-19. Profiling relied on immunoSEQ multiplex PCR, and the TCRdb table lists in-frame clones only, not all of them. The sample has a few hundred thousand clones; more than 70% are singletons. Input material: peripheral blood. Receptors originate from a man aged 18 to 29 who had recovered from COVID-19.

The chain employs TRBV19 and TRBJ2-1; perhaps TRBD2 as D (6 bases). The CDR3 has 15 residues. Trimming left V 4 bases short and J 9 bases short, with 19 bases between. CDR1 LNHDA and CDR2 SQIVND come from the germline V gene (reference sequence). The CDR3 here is CASSTQSSGLPEQFF. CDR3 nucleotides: TGTGCCAGTAGTACTCAATCGTCGGGACTGCCTGAGCAGTTCTTC.

The CDR3 loop reads CSVGDLAGGTTDTQYF. CDR3 bases: TGCAGCGTGGGGGATTTGGCGGGAGGGACCACAGATACGCAGTATTTT. The V gene is TRBV29-1, the J gene TRBJ2-3; 9 bases are a match to TRBD2. The CDR3 has 16 amino acids. Germline V gene sequence: CDR1 SQVTM, CDR2 ANQGSEA. Trimming removed 6 bases from V and 2 bases from J; junction bases left unmatched: 12.

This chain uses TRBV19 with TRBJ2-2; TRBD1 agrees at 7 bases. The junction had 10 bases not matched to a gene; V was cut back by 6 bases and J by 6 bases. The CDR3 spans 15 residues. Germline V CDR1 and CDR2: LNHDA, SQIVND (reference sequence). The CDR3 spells CASRTGQVKAGELFF. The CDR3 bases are TGTGCCAGTAGGACCGGACAGGTGAAGGCCGGGGAGCTGTTTTTT. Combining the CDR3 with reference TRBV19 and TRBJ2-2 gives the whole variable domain DGGITQSPKYLFRKEGQNVTLSCEQNLNHDAMYWYRQDPGQGLRLIYYSQIVNDFQKGDIAEGYSVSREKKESFPLTVTSAQKNPTAFYLCASRTGQVKAGELFFGEGSRLTVL.

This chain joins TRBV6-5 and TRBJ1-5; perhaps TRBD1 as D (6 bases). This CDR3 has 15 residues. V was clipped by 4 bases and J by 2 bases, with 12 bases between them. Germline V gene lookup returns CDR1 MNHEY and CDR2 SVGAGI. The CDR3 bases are TGTGCCAGCAGTTGGGAGGGGGAGGGCAATCAGCCCCAGCATTTT. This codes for CASSWEGEGNQPQHF.

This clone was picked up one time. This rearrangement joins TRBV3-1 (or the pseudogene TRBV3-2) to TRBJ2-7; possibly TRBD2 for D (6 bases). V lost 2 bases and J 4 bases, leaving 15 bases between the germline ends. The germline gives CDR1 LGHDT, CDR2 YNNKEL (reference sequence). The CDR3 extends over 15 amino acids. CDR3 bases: TGTGCCAGCAGCCAACCCGAAGACGGGGGATACGAGCAGTACTTC. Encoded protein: CASSQPEDGGYEQYF.

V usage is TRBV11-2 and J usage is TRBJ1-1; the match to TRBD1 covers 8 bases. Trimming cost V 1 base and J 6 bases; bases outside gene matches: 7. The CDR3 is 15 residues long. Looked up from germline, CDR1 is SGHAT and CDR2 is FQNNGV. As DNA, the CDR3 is TGTGCCAGCAGCTTAGGTACCAGGGGGCTTCCTGAAGCTTTCTTT. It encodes CASSLGTRGLPEAFF.

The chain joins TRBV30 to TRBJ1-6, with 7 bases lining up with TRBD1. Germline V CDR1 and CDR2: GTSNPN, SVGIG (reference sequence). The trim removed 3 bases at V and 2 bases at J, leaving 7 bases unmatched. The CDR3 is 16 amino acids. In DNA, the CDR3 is TGTGCCTGGAGATTGCAGGGGGGCCCCTATAATTCACCCCTCCACTTT. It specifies CAWRLQGGPYNSPLHF.

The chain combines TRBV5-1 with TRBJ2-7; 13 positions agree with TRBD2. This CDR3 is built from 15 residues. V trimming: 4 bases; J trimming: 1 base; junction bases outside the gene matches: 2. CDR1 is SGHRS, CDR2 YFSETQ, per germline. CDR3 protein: CASSLGLAGSYEQYF. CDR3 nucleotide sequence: TGCGCCAGCAGCCTGGGACTAGCGGGGTCCTACGAGCAGTACTTC.

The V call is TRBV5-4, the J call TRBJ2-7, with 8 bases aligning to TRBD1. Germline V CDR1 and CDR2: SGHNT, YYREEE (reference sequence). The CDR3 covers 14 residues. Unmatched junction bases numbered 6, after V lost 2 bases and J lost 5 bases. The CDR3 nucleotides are TGTGCCAGCAGCTTTCCGGACAGGGTCAACGAGCAGTACTTC. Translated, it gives CASSFPDRVNEQYF.

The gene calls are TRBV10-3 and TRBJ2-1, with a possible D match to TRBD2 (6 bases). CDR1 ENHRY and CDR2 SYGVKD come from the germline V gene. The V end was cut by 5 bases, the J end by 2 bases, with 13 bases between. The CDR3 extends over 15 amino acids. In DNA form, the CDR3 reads TGTGCCATCAGTCCACATAGCGGAACCTACAATGAGCAGTTCTTC. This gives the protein CAISPHSGTYNEQFF.

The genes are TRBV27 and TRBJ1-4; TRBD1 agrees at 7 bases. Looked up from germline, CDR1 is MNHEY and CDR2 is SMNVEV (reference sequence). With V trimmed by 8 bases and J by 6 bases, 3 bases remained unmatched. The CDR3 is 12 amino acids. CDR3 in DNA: TGTGCCAGCCAGGGGGTGGATGAAAAACTGTTTTTT. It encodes CASQGVDEKLFF.

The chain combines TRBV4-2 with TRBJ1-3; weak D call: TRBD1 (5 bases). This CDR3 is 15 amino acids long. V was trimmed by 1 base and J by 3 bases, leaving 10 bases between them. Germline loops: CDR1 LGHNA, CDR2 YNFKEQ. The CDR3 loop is CASSQVTGLGNTIYF. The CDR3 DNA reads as TGTGCCAGCAGCCAAGTCACAGGCCTTGGAAACACCATATATTTT.

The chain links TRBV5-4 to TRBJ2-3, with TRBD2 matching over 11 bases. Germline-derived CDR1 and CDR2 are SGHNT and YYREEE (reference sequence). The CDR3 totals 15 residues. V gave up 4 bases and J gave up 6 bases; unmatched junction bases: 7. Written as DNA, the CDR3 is TGTGCCAGCAGCACGACTAGCGGGACATCGGATACGCAGTATTTT. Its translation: CASSTTSGTSDTQYF.

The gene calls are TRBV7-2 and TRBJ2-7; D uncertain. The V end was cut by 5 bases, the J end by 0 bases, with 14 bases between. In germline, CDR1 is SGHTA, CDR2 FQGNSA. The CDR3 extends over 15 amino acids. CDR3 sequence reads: CASSRTSLSSYEQYF. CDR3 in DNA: TGTGCCAGCAGCCGCACCTCTCTCAGCTCCTACGAGCAGTACTTC.